This T cell receptor beta chain was sequenced for a study of lung T cells in sarcoidosis with Löfgren's syndrome. Study results and limitations: Versus controls, Löfgren's syndrome patients reportedly showed TRAV12-1 and TRBV2 as most expanded. TRBV2 was the preferred pairing partner of TRAV12-1, with similar CDR3s. Multiple Löfgren's syndrome patients reportedly shared TRAV12-1 and TRBV2 CDR3 motifs, suggesting public CD4+ TCRs.

Via MiXCR, TCRdb re-called the reads, giving one row per CDR3 protein. The repertoire includes tens of thousands of distinct CDR3 sequences, 21% of them detected once, and around 2.3% sits in the top ten. On this clonotype: Its antigen is not identified.

The CDR3 covers 15 residues. Germline CDR1 is SNHLY and CDR2 is FYNNEI. Germline trimming cut 5 bases from V and 0 bases from J; bases unmatched to any gene: 3. This TCR derives from a human donor with sarcoidosis (Löfgren's syndrome or another form), or a control subject (not recorded which). Sequencing used CD4+ T cells from PBMCs. The chain carries TRBV2 and TRBJ2-2, with 7 bases fitting TRBD1. CDR3 bases: TGTGCCAGCAGTTTCCAGGGGGCGAACACCGGGGAGCTGTTTTTT. Translated: CASSFQGANTGELFF.